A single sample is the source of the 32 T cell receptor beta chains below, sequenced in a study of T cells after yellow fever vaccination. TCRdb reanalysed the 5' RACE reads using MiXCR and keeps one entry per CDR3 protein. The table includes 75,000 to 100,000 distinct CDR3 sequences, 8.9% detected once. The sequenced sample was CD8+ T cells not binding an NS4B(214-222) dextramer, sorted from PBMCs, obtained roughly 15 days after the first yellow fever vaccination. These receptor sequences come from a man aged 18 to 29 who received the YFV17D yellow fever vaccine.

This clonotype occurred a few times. The CDR3 DNA follows: TGTGCCAGCAGCCAATCAGGACCTAGCGGGGTAGATACGCAGTATTTT. Translation gives CASSQSGPSGVDTQYF. The chain carries TRBV4-2 and TRBJ2-3; 9 bases are shared with TRBD2. The CDR3 is 16 residues long. Trimming removed 2 bases from V and 5 bases from J; junction bases left unmatched: 8. Per the germline V gene, CDR1 is LGHNA and CDR2 is YNFKEQ.

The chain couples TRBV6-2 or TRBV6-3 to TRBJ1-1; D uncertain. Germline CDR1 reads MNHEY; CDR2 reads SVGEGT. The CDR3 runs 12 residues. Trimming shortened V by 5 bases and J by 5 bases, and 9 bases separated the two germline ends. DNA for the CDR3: TGTGCCAGCAGTAGGCCGGGGACTGAAGCTTTCTTT. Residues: CASSRPGTEAFF.

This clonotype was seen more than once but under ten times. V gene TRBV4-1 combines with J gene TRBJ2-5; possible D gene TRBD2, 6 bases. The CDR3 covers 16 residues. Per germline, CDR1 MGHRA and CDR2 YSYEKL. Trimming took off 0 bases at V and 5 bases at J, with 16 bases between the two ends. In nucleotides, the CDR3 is TGCGCCAGCAGCCAAGATCCCCCCGGTCGGGGGGAGACCCAGTACTTC. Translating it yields CASSQDPPGRGETQYF.

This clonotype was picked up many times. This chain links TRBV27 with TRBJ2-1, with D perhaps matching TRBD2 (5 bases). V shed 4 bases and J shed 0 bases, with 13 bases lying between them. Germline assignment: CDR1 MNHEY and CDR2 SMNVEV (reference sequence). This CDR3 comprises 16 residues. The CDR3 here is CASSSSLASSYNEQFF. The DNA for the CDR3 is TGTGCCAGCAGTTCATCCCTAGCAAGCTCCTACAATGAGCAGTTCTTC.

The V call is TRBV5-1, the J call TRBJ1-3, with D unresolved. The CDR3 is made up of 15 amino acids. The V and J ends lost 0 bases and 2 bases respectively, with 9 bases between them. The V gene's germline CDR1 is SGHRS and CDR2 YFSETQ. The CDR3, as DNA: TGCGCCAGCAGCTTGGAACAGCGGGCTGGAAACACCATATATTTT. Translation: CASSLEQRAGNTIYF.

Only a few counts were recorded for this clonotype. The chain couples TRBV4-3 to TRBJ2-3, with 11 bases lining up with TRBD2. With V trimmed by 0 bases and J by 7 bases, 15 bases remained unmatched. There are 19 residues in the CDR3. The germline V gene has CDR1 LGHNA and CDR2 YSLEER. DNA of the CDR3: TGCGCCAGCAGCCAAGATTCTCCCTCGACTAGCGGGGTCCCTCATACGCAGTATTTT. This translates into CASSQDSPSTSGVPHTQYF.

The CDR3: CASSFGTGLGETQYF. CDR3 nucleotides: TGTGCCAGCAGCTTCGGGACAGGGCTTGGGGAGACCCAGTACTTC. The gene calls are TRBV7-3 and TRBJ2-5; the match to TRBD1 covers 9 bases. Trimming cost V 3 bases and J 5 bases; bases outside gene matches: 7. Germline V gives CDR1 SGHTA, CDR2 FQGTGA. CDR3 size: 15 residues.

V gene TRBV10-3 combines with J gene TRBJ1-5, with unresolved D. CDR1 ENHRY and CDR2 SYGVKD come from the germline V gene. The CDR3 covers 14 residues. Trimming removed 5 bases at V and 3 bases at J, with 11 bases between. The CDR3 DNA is TGTGCCATCAGTACTGGACTTCTCAATCAGCCCCAGCATTTT. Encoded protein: CAISTGLLNQPQHF.

CDR3 sequence reads: CASSLAGQYHEQYF. The CDR3 DNA sequence: TGCGCCAGCAGCTTGGCGGGACAGTACCACGAGCAGTACTTC. V is TRBV5-1 and J is TRBJ2-7, with TRBD1 matching 7 bases. The V and J ends lost 0 bases and 5 bases, in that order; junction bases with no gene match: 5. The CDR3 runs 14 residues. The germline gives CDR1 SGHRS, CDR2 YFSETQ.

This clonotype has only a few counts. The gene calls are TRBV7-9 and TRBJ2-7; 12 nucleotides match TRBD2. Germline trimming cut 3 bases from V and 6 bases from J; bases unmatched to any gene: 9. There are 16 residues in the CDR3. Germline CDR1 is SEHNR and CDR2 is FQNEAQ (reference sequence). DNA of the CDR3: TGTGCCAGCAGCTTCCCGACTAGCGGGGGCCCAATCGAGCAGTACGTC. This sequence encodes CASSFPTSGGPIEQYV.

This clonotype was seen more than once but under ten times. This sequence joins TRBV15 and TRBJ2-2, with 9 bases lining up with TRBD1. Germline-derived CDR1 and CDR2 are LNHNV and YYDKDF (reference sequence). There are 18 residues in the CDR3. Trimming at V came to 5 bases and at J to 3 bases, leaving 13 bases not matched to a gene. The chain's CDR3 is CATSRRPGTGSDTGELFF. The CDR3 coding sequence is TGTGCCACCAGCCGACGTCCCGGGACAGGGTCCGACACCGGGGAGCTGTTTTTT.

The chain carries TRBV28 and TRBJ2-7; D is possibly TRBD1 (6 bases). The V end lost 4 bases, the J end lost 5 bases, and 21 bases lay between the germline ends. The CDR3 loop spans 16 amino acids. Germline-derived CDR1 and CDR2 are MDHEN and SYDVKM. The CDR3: CASSSSLGDTSDEQYV. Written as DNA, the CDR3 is TGTGCCAGCAGTTCCAGTTTGGGGGACACTTCTGACGAGCAGTACGTC.

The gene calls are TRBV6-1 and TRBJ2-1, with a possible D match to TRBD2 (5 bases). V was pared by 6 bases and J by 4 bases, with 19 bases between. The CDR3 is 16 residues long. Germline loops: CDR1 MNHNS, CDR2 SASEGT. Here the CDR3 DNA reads TGTGCCAGCAGCCCAATGAACTCACTAGGTTACAATGAGCAGTTCTTC. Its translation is CASSPMNSLGYNEQFF.

The DNA of the CDR3 is TGTGCCAGCAGTTGGACTAGCAGTGAGCAGTTCTTC. This sequence encodes CASSWTSSEQFF. The chain recombines TRBV12-3 or TRBV12-4 with TRBJ2-1; 8 bases align to TRBD2. V dropped 4 bases and J dropped 9; count of bases not matched to a gene: 2. CDR3 length: 12 amino acids.

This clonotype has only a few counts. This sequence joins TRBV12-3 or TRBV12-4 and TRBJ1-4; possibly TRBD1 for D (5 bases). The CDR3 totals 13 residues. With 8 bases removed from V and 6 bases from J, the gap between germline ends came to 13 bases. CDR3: CASWGGPHEKLFF. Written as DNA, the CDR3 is TGTGCCAGCTGGGGGGGTCCCCATGAAAAACTGTTTTTT.

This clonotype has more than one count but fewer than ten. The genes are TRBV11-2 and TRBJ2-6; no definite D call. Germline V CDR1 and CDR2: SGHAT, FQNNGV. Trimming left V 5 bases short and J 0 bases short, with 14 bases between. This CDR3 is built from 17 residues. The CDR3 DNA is TGTGCCAGCAGCCTATCGTTTACGGGCTCTGGGGCCAACGTCCTGACTTTC. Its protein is CASSLSFTGSGANVLTF.

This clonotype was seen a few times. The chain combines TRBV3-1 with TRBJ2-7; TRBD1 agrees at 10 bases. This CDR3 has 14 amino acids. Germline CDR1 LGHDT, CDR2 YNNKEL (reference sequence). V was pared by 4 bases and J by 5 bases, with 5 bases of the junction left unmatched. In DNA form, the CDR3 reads TGTGCCAGCAGCCCCGGGACAGGGGCCGACGAGCAGTACGTC. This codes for CASSPGTGADEQYV.

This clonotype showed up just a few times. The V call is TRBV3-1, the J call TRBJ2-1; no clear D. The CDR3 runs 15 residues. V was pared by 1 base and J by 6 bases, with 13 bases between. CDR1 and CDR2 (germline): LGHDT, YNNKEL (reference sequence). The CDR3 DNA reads TGTGCCAGCAGCCAAGTGGGGTCCCCGGCCAATGAGCAGTTCTTC. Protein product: CASSQVGSPANEQFF.

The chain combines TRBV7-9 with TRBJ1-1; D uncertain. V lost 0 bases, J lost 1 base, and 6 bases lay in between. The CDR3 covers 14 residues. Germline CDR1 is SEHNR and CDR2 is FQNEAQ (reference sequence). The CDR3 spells CASSLAGSNTEAFF. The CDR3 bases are TGTGCCAGCAGCTTAGCAGGGTCGAACACTGAAGCTTTCTTT.

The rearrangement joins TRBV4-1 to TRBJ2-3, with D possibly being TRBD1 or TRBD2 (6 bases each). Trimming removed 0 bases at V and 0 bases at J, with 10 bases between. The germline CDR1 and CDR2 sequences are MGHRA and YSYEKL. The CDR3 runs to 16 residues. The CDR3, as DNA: TGCGCCAGCAGCCAAGAGGAAGGGGGGAGCACAGATACGCAGTATTTT. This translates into CASSQEEGGSTDTQYF.

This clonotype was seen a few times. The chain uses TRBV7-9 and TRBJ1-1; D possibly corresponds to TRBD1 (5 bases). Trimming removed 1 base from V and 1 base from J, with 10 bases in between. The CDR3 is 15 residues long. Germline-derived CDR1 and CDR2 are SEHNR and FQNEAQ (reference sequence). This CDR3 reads CASSLGWGENTEAFF. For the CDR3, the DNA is TGTGCCAGCAGCTTAGGGTGGGGGGAGAACACTGAAGCTTTCTTT.

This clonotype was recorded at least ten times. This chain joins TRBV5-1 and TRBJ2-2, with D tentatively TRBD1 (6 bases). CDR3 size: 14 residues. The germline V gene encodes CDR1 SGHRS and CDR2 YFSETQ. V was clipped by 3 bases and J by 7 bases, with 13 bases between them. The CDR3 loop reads CASSSGGGGGELFF. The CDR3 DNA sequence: TGCGCCAGCAGCTCCGGTGGGGGCGGCGGGGAGCTGTTTTTT.

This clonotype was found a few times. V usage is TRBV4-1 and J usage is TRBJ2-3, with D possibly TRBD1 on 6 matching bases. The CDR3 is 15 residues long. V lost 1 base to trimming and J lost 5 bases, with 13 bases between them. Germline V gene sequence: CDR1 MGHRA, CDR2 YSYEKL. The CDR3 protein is CASSQVFQGRDTQYF. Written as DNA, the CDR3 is TGCGCCAGCAGCCAAGTCTTTCAGGGGCGAGATACGCAGTATTTT.

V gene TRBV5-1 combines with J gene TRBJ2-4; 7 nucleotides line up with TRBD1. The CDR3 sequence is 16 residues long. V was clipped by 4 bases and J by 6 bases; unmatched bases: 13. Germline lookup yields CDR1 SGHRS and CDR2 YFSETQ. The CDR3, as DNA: TGCGCCAGCAGCCTCGGACAGGCTCCTGAGGTAAACATTCAGTACTTC. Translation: CASSLGQAPEVNIQYF.

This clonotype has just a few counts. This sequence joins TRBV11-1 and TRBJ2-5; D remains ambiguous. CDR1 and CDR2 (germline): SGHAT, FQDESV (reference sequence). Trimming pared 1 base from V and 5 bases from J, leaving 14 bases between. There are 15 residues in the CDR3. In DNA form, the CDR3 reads TGTGCCAGCAGCTTAGAGGAGATAGGGCTGGAGACCCAGTACTTC. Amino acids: CASSLEEIGLETQYF. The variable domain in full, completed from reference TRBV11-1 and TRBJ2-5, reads EAEVAQSPRYKITEKSQAVAFWCDPISGHATLYWYRQILGQGPELLVQFQDESVVDDSQLPKDRFSAERLKGVDSTLKIQPAELGDSAMYLCASSLEEIGLETQYFGPGTRLLVL.

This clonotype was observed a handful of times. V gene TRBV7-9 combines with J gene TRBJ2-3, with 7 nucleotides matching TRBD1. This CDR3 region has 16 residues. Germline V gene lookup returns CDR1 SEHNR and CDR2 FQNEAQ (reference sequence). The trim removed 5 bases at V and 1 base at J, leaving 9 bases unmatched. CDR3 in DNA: TGTGCCAGCAGCCCGCCTACAGGGGCAGGCACAGATACGCAGTATTTT. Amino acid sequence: CASSPPTGAGTDTQYF. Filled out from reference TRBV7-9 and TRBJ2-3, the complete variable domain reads DTGVSQNPRHKITKRGQNVTFRCDPISEHNRLYWYRQTLGQGPEFLTYFQNEAQLEKSRLLSDRFSAERPKGSFSTLEIQRTEQGDSAMYLCASSPPTGAGTDTQYFGPGTRLTVL.

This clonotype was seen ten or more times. CDR3 region: CASSLRGPNEQFF. CDR3 coding DNA: TGCGCCAGCAGCTTGAGGGGGCCCAATGAGCAGTTCTTC. The gene calls are TRBV5-1 and TRBJ2-1; 7 bases line up with TRBD1. The CDR3 loop spans 13 amino acids. V lost 1 base, J lost 6 bases, and 1 base stayed unmatched. Germline V gene lookup returns CDR1 SGHRS and CDR2 YFSETQ. Filled out from reference TRBV5-1 and TRBJ2-1, the complete variable domain reads KAGVTQTPRYLIKTRGQQVTLSCSPISGHRSVSWYQQTPGQGLQFLFEYFSETQRNKGNFPGRFSGRQFSNSRSEMNVSTLELGDSALYLCASSLRGPNEQFFGPGTRLTVL.

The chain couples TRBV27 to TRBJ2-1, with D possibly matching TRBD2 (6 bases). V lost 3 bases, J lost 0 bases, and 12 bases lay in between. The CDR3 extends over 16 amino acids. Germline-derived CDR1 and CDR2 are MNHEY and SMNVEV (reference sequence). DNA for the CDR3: TGTGCCAGCAGTTTGGGGACTTCCAGCTCCTACAATGAGCAGTTCTTC. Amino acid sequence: CASSLGTSSSYNEQFF.

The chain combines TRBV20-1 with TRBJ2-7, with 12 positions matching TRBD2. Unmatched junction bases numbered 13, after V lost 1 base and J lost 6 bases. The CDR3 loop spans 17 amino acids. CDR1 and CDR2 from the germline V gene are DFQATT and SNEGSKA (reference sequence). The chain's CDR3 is CSARGLAGALGVGEQYF. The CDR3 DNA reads TGCAGTGCTAGAGGACTAGCGGGGGCCTTAGGCGTTGGCGAGCAGTACTTC.

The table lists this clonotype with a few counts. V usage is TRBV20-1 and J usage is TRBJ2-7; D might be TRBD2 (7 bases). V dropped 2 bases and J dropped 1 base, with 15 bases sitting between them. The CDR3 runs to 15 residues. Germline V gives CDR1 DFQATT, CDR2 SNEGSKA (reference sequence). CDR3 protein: CSARFLGGQSYEQYF. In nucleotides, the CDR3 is TGCAGTGCTAGATTTTTGGGGGGGCAATCCTACGAGCAGTACTTC.

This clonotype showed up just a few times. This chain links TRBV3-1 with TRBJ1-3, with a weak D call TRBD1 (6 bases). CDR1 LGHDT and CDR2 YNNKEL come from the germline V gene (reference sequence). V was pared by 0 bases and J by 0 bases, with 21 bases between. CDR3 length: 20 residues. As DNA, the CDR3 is TGTGCCAGCAGCCAAGAGCCCTGGGGTGGGGGCTTCACCTCTGGAAACACCATATATTTT. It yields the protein CASSQEPWGGGFTSGNTIYF.

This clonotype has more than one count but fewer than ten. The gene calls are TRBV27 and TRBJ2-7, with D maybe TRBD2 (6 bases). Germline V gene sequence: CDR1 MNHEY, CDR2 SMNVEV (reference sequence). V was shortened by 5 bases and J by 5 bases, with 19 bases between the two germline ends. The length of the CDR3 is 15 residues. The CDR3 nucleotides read TGTGCCAGCAGTCGCCGGGCCCGGGGAGGACACGAGCAGTACTTC. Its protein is CASSRRARGGHEQYF.